The 30 T cell receptor beta chains below come from one sample, sequenced in a study of tumor-infiltrating lymphocytes in localized non-small cell lung cancer. Sequencing was performed with immunoSEQ multiplex PCR; in TCRdb, only in-frame clones are kept and a portion is missing. The sample lists over 15,000 clones; about three quarters were seen once. The specimen sequenced was lung tumor tissue. The origin of the receptors is a human donor with non-small cell lung cancer.

This clone was detected once. J is TRBJ2-7 and V is TRBV5-5, with 7 bases fitting TRBD2. Germline CDR1 and CDR2: SGHKS and YYEKEE (reference sequence). This CDR3 region has 15 residues. J lost 4 bases, V lost 7 bases, and 14 bases had no gene match. The CDR3: CASSADAGEAYEQYF. The CDR3 DNA is TGTGCCAGCTCGGCCGACGCGGGAGAAGCGTACGAGCAGTACTTC.

This clone has more than one count but fewer than ten. V is TRBV6-6 and J is TRBJ1-4, with D tentatively TRBD1 (6 bases). This CDR3 region has 15 residues. V gave up 6 bases and J gave up 0 bases, with 11 bases separating them. The V gene's germline CDR1 is MNHNY and CDR2 SVGAGI (reference sequence). In DNA, the CDR3 is TGTGCCAGCAGCCCGTCAGGGGCAACTAATGAAAAACTGTTTTTT. As protein: CASSPSGATNEKLFF.

The rearrangement links TRBV2 to TRBJ2-2, with no clear D. This CDR3 region has 12 residues. CDR1 and CDR2 from the germline V gene are SNHLY and FYNNEI. With 0 bases removed from V and 7 bases from J, the gap between germline ends came to 3 bases. The CDR3 DNA sequence: TGTGCCAGCAGTGAAGCGCTCGGGGAGCTGTTTTTT. Protein product: CASSEALGELFF.

The chain has TRBV6-6 and TRBJ2-2; no clear D gene. Germline V gives CDR1 MNHNY, CDR2 SVGAGI (reference sequence). V was trimmed by 7 bases and J by 1 base, leaving 4 bases between them. The CDR3 runs to 12 residues. The CDR3 nucleotides are TGTGCCAGCACCAAGAACACCGGGGAGCTGTTTTTT. Its translation: CASTKNTGELFF.

The gene calls are TRBV28 and TRBJ1-5; D is possibly TRBD1 (6 bases). This CDR3 has 14 amino acids. V lost 2 bases, J lost 6 bases, and 11 bases lay in between. The germline gives CDR1 MDHEN, CDR2 SYDVKM. The CDR3 loop reads CASSLHRDRQPQHF. CDR3 DNA sequence: TGTGCCAGCAGTTTACACAGGGATCGTCAGCCCCAGCATTTT.

V gene TRBV2 combines with J gene TRBJ2-2; D not resolved. The CDR3 loop spans 16 amino acids. Germline-derived CDR1 and CDR2 are SNHLY and FYNNEI. Trimming left V 3 bases short and J 1 base short, with 12 bases between. CDR3 protein: CASSDLGIQNTGELFF. CDR3 nucleotides: TGTGCCAGCAGTGATTTAGGCATTCAGAACACCGGGGAGCTGTTTTTT.

This CDR3 is CASSQDPGQGSEKLFF. DNA of the CDR3: TGCGCCAGCAGCCAAGATCCGGGACAGGGGAGTGAAAAACTGTTTTTT. The rearrangement joins TRBV4-1 to TRBJ1-4; 10 positions match TRBD1. Trimming took 0 bases from V and 7 from J; bases not matched to a gene: 5. Germline V gives CDR1 MGHRA, CDR2 YSYEKL. The CDR3 has 16 residues.

The chain uses TRBV5-1 and TRBJ2-7, with D tentatively TRBD1 or TRBD2 (5 bases each). Trimming left V 0 bases short and J 0 bases short, with 10 bases between. The CDR3 runs 15 residues. Germline V gene lookup returns CDR1 SGHRS and CDR2 YFSETQ. CDR3 loop: CASSLGGTNSYEQYF. For the CDR3, the DNA is TGCGCCAGCAGCTTGGGAGGGACGAACTCCTACGAGCAGTACTTC.

The chain combines TRBV19 with TRBJ1-1, with 7 bases aligning to TRBD1. The germline V gene encodes CDR1 LNHDA and CDR2 SQIVND (reference sequence). Trimming removed 5 bases from V and 1 base from J; junction bases left unmatched: 4. The CDR3 runs 14 residues. The CDR3 protein is CASSPRQGNTEAFF. The DNA for the CDR3 is TGTGCCAGTAGTCCCCGACAGGGGAACACTGAAGCTTTCTTT. Complete variable domain (other parts from reference TRBV19 and TRBJ1-1): DGGITQSPKYLFRKEGQNVTLSCEQNLNHDAMYWYRQDPGQGLRLIYYSQIVNDFQKGDIAEGYSVSREKKESFPLTVTSAQKNPTAFYLCASSPRQGNTEAFFGQGTRLTVV.

This clone showed up just a few times. One junction end disagrees with the germline gene, perhaps due to a read error. The genes are TRBV7-7 and TRBJ2-5, with TRBD1 matching over 10 bases. There are 15 residues in the CDR3. Germline V gene lookup returns CDR1 SSHAT and CDR2 FNYEAQ (reference sequence). The CDR3 nucleotides read TGTGCTAGCAGCTCCGGGACAGGGGATGGGGAGACCCAGTACTTC. Protein: CASSSGTGDGETQYF.

The CDR3 is CAWSDYLDHTGELFF. The CDR3 nucleotides read TGTGCCTGGAGTGACTACCTGGACCACACCGGGGAGCTGTTTTTT. V gene TRBV30 combines with J gene TRBJ2-2; D gene ambiguous. This CDR3 comprises 15 residues. Germline V gives CDR1 GTSNPN, CDR2 SVGIG (reference sequence). The germline V and J ends were trimmed by 1 base and 3 bases, with 12 bases remaining between them.

This clone is a singleton in its sample. The chain recombines TRBV4-1 with TRBJ2-7; 7 bases are a match to TRBD1. The germline V gene encodes CDR1 MGHRA and CDR2 YSYEKL. V lost 4 bases, J lost 2 bases, and 17 bases stayed unmatched. The CDR3 covers 18 residues. The CDR3 sequence: CASSPKINMGQLAYEQYF. CDR3 bases: TGCGCCAGCAGCCCCAAAATCAATATGGGACAGCTAGCCTACGAGCAGTACTTC.

The rearrangement links TRBV30 to TRBJ1-5; 8 bases align to TRBD1. V was pared by 0 bases and J by 5 bases, with 0 bases of the junction left unmatched. Germline lookup yields CDR1 GTSNPN and CDR2 SVGIG (reference sequence). This CDR3 region has 13 residues. CDR3 DNA: TGTGCCTGGAGTGTGACAGGGGATCAGCCCCAGCATTTT. It yields the protein CAWSVTGDQPQHF.

The chain is built from TRBV28 and TRBJ1-2, with 7 bases aligning to TRBD1. CDR1 MDHEN and CDR2 SYDVKM come from the germline V gene. This CDR3 contains 15 residues. With 3 bases clipped from V and 4 bases from J, the junction kept 8 bases outside the gene matches. CDR3 in amino acids: CASSFVTGLIYGYTF. In nucleotides, the CDR3 is TGTGCCAGCAGTTTCGTGACAGGGTTAATCTATGGCTACACCTTC.

The chain recombines TRBV9 with TRBJ2-7; D might be TRBD1 (6 bases). The CDR3 is made up of 15 amino acids. CDR1 and CDR2 (germline): SGDLS, YYNGEE. V was trimmed by 4 bases and J by 3 bases, leaving 17 bases between them. The DNA for the CDR3 is TGTGCCAGCAGCCAGGGGAGTAGCGAGCTCTACGAGCAGTACTTC. Protein product: CASSQGSSELYEQYF. The entire variable domain, with the rest obtained from reference TRBV9 and TRBJ2-7, is as follows: DSGVTQTPKHLITATGQRVTLRCSPRSGDLSVYWYQQSLDQGLQFLIQYYNGEERAKGNILERFSAQQFPDLHSELNLSSLELGDSALYFCASSQGSSELYEQYFGPGTRLTVT.

This clone has only a few counts. This chain connects TRBV27 to TRBJ1-5; D unresolved. The CDR3 loop spans 14 amino acids. Per the germline V gene, CDR1 is MNHEY and CDR2 is SMNVEV (reference sequence). V was trimmed by 5 bases and J by 4 bases, leaving 12 bases between them. CDR3 nucleotides: TGTGCCAGCAGTCCGTTCTCCGGGAATCAGCCCCAGCATTTT. Its translation is CASSPFSGNQPQHF.

The chain combines TRBV11-2 with TRBJ1-1; no firm D call. The V gene's germline CDR1 is SGHAT and CDR2 FQNNGV. This CDR3 is 16 amino acids long. Trimming left V 0 bases short and J 0 bases short, with 11 bases between. The CDR3 sequence: CASSLEFGRMNTEAFF. Written as DNA, the CDR3 is TGTGCCAGCAGCTTAGAATTTGGCAGAATGAACACTGAAGCTTTCTTT.

The chain recombines TRBV28 with TRBJ1-1; no clear D gene. The CDR3 is 12 amino acids. Trimming cost V 5 bases and J 2 bases, with 6 bases left between them. The germline gives CDR1 MDHEN, CDR2 SYDVKM. The CDR3 reads CASSELNTEAFF. CDR3 coding DNA: TGTGCCAGCAGTGAGCTCAACACTGAAGCTTTCTTT.

The genes are TRBV7-2 and TRBJ2-3; perhaps TRBD2 as D (6 bases). Germline V lookup: CDR1 SGHTA, CDR2 FQGNSA. The CDR3 has 15 residues. V was pared by 5 bases and J by 0 bases, with 12 bases between. The CDR3 spells CASSPWDSSTDTQYF. The DNA of the CDR3 is TGTGCCAGCAGCCCGTGGGACTCTAGCACAGATACGCAGTATTTT.

The V and J genes are TRBV7-9 and TRBJ2-4; no clear D. The germline V and J ends were trimmed by 1 base and 1 base, with 5 bases remaining between them. The CDR3 runs 14 residues. Germline CDR1 SEHNR, CDR2 FQNEAQ (reference sequence). The CDR3 DNA sequence: TGTGCCAGCAGCTTAGTGTCTGCCAAAAACATTCAGTACTTC. This translates into CASSLVSAKNIQYF.

This chain uses TRBV5-1 with TRBJ2-2; possible D gene TRBD1, 7 bases. V lost 4 bases and J lost 4, with 17 bases in between. The CDR3 is made up of 16 amino acids. CDR1 is SGHRS, CDR2 YFSETQ, per germline. Written as DNA, the CDR3 is TGCGCCAGCAGCCGACCCCCAGGGGGAGGCACCGGGGAGCTGTTTTTT. Its translation is CASSRPPGGGTGELFF.

V gene TRBV5-1 combines with J gene TRBJ2-5; the D is unclear. The CDR3 contains 15 residues. Trimming left V 0 bases short and J 5 bases short, with 14 bases between. Germline V gives CDR1 SGHRS, CDR2 YFSETQ. The CDR3 DNA reads as TGCGCCAGCAGCTTGGGTGTAAAAGTAAGGGAGACCCAGTACTTC. It codes for CASSLGVKVRETQYF.

The chain employs TRBV20-1 and TRBJ1-2; D call uncertain. CDR3 length equals 10 residues. Trimming removed 5 bases at V and 9 bases at J, with 10 bases between. Germline V CDR1 and CDR2: DFQATT, SNEGSKA (reference sequence). Here the CDR3 reads CSAYGMSYTF. The CDR3 DNA reads as TGCAGTGCTTACGGGATGAGCTACACCTTC.

The chain recombines TRBV9 with TRBJ1-1, with 10 nucleotides matching TRBD1. Germline V gene data show CDR1 as SGDLS and CDR2 as YYNGEE. V lost 4 bases to trimming and J lost 6 bases; unmatched junction nucleotides: 6. The CDR3 runs 14 residues. The CDR3 reads CASSSRDRGPEAFF. The CDR3 coding sequence is TGTGCCAGCAGCTCCCGGGACAGGGGTCCTGAAGCTTTCTTT.

The chain joins TRBV19 to TRBJ2-2; TRBD1 might be the D (6 bases). This CDR3 has 13 amino acids. V lost 10 bases to trimming and J lost 2 bases, with 11 bases between them. Germline V gives CDR1 LNHDA, CDR2 SQIVND (reference sequence). The CDR3 nucleotides read TGTGCCACTGCAGGGGTAAACACCGGGGAGCTGTTTTTT. This encodes CATAGVNTGELFF.

V gene TRBV7-9 combines with J gene TRBJ2-2; 7 bases match TRBD2. CDR3 length: 15 residues. J was trimmed by 1 base and V by 3 bases; bases with no gene match: 2. The germline CDR1 and CDR2 sequences are SEHNR and FQNEAQ (reference sequence). The chain's CDR3 is CASSFPSGNTGELFF. CDR3 in DNA: TGTGCCAGCAGCTTTCCTAGCGGGAACACCGGGGAGCTGTTTTTT.

V is TRBV28 and J is TRBJ1-2, with unresolved D. V was cut by 5 bases and J by 1 base, with 5 bases left in between. Germline CDR1 is MDHEN and CDR2 is SYDVKM. The CDR3 has 12 residues. The CDR3 is CASSQDNYGYTF. For the CDR3, the DNA is TGTGCCAGCAGTCAGGATAACTATGGCTACACCTTC.

The chain has TRBV14 and TRBJ2-1; 7 nucleotides align to TRBD2. The CDR3 contains 14 residues. The J segment lost 3 bases and the V segment lost 3 bases, leaving 2 bases of the junction unmatched. CDR1 and CDR2 from the germline V gene are SGHDN and FVKESK. DNA for the CDR3: TGTGCCAGCAGCCAGGCTAGCGGCTACAATGAGCAGTTCTTC. The encoded protein is CASSQASGYNEQFF. The full variable domain, in which reference TRBV14 and TRBJ2-1 provide the parts outside the CDR3, is EAGVTQFPSHSVIEKGQTVTLRCDPISGHDNLYWYRRVMGKEIKFLLHFVKESKQDESGMPNNRFLAERTGGTYSTLKVQPAELEDSGVYFCASSQASGYNEQFFGPGTRLTVL.

V and J are TRBV5-1 and TRBJ2-1, with D hard to call. Per germline, CDR1 SGHRS and CDR2 YFSETQ. The CDR3 totals 12 residues. V gave up 4 bases and J gave up 9 bases, with 11 bases separating them. The CDR3 sequence is CASSRGSGEQFF. CDR3 DNA: TGCGCCAGCAGCCGCGGTTCCGGTGAGCAGTTCTTC. The variable domain in full, completed from reference TRBV5-1 and TRBJ2-1, reads KAGVTQTPRYLIKTRGQQVTLSCSPISGHRSVSWYQQTPGQGLQFLFEYFSETQRNKGNFPGRFSGRQFSNSRSEMNVSTLELGDSALYLCASSRGSGEQFFGPGTRLTVL.

A single count supports this clone. The rearrangement joins TRBV6-6 to TRBJ2-7, with D unresolved. CDR3 length equals 11 residues. Looked up from germline, CDR1 is MNHNY and CDR2 is SVGAGI (reference sequence). Trimming cost V 0 bases and J 5 bases, with 2 bases left between them. CDR3: CASSYSDEQYF. In DNA, the CDR3 is TGTGCCAGCAGTTACTCGGACGAGCAGTACTTC.